These 27 T cell receptor beta chains were all obtained from the same sample, sequenced in a study of T cell changes during pregnancy in multiple sclerosis. Here immunoSEQ multiplex PCR was the method, and the copy in TCRdb shows in-frame clones only, minus some. The sample gives around 65,000 clones, 80% to 95% of which show up once; roughly 2.6% is in the top ten. Sequenced here: peripheral blood, sampled in the second trimester of pregnancy. The receptors stem from a female donor in good health, enrolled as a control in a pregnancy study.

As DNA, the CDR3 is TGTGCCAGCAGTCAAACTAGCGGGAGTTTCAACGAGCAGTACTTC. It yields the protein CASSQTSGSFNEQYF. The chain is built from TRBV28 and TRBJ2-7; 11 bases match TRBD2. Unmatched junction bases numbered 8, after V lost 5 bases and J lost 5 bases. The CDR3 runs 15 residues. CDR1 MDHEN and CDR2 SYDVKM come from the germline V gene.

This rearrangement joins TRBV7-9 to TRBJ2-1; 16 bases map to TRBD2. The length of the CDR3 is 18 residues. Germline V gene data show CDR1 as SEHNR and CDR2 as FQNEAQ (reference sequence). After removal of 6 bases from V and 8 bases from J, the junction contained 13 bases not matched to a gene. CDR3 loop: CASSSLAGLAGGEDEQFF. In DNA, the CDR3 is TGTGCCAGCAGTTCACTCGCGGGACTAGCGGGAGGGGAGGATGAGCAGTTCTTC.

This sequence joins TRBV6-6 and TRBJ2-2, with TRBD1 matching over 8 bases. Looked up from germline, CDR1 is MNHNY and CDR2 is SVGAGI (reference sequence). J lost 3 bases, V lost 6 bases, and 6 bases had no gene match. There are 15 residues in the CDR3. CDR3 residues: CASSRGPRDTGELFF. The CDR3 nucleotides are TGTGCCAGCAGCAGGGGGCCACGTGACACCGGGGAGCTGTTTTTT.

The rearrangement joins TRBV6-1 to TRBJ1-2; D might be TRBD1 (5 bases). In germline, CDR1 is MNHNS, CDR2 SASEGT. The CDR3 totals 13 residues. The germline V and J ends were trimmed by 3 bases and 8 bases, with 13 bases remaining between them. CDR3 loop: CASSDVWRGGYTF. CDR3 nucleotides: TGTGCCAGCAGTGATGTCTGGCGGGGCGGCTACACCTTC.

The chain employs TRBV15 and TRBJ1-5, with D perhaps matching TRBD1 (6 bases). The length of the CDR3 is 13 residues. Trimming pared 1 base from V and 11 bases from J, leaving 12 bases between. Germline V gene lookup returns CDR1 LNHNV and CDR2 YYDKDF (reference sequence). This chain's CDR3 is CATSRGEQGTQHF. CDR3 in DNA: TGTGCCACCAGCAGAGGTGAACAGGGTACCCAGCATTTT.

This clone was picked up one time. CDR3: CASSLSLAGRNNSPLHF. The CDR3 nucleotides are TGTGCCAGCAGTTTATCATTGGCAGGGAGGAATAATTCACCCCTCCACTTT. The rearrangement uses TRBV27 and TRBJ1-6; a possible D gene is TRBD1 (5 bases). Trimming took off 0 bases at V and 5 bases at J, with 14 bases between the two ends. CDR1 and CDR2 (germline): MNHEY, SMNVEV (reference sequence). This CDR3 spans 17 amino acids.

In the case of this clone: One junction end does not reproduce the germline sequence, and a read error may be involved. The chain carries TRBV27 and TRBJ2-1, with D maybe TRBD2 (5 bases). CDR1 is MNHEY and CDR2 is SMNVEV in the germline V gene (reference sequence). The CDR3 totals 14 residues. Here the CDR3 reads CVSSFRESGNEQFF. DNA for the CDR3: TGTGTCAGCAGTTTTAGGGAGTCTGGAAATGAGCAGTTCTTC.

The genes are TRBV19 and TRBJ2-5; a possible D gene is TRBD2 (6 bases). V was trimmed by 6 bases and J by 5 bases, leaving 19 bases between them. This CDR3 is built from 15 residues. The germline V gene encodes CDR1 LNHDA and CDR2 SQIVND (reference sequence). CDR3 in DNA: TGTGCCAGTAGAAATTTAGGAGGGCCGGAGGAGACCCAGTACTTC. This sequence encodes CASRNLGGPEETQYF.

The genes are TRBV28 and TRBJ2-2; TRBD2 is a possible D gene (5 bases). The CDR3 spans 13 residues. CDR1 and CDR2 (germline): MDHEN, SYDVKM. The V gene lost 5 bases and the J gene lost 8 bases, with 12 bases spanning the gap. CDR3 loop: CASSPVARGELFF. CDR3 DNA sequence: TGTGCCAGCAGTCCTGTAGCGAGGGGGGAGCTGTTTTTT.

This rearrangement joins TRBV7-9 to TRBJ2-7; 11 bases agree with TRBD1. The CDR3 totals 13 residues. Trimming cost V 8 bases and J 6 bases; bases outside gene matches: 6. Germline CDR1 is SEHNR and CDR2 is FQNEAQ (reference sequence). The CDR3 sequence: CASVLDRGPEQYF. The CDR3 bases are TGTGCCAGCGTCCTGGACAGGGGGCCCGAGCAGTACTTC.

This chain links TRBV7-2 with TRBJ2-1; 7 nucleotides match TRBD2. In germline, CDR1 is SGHTA, CDR2 FQGNSA. This CDR3 has 15 residues. V lost 2 bases and J lost 6; bases outside the gene matches: 7. CDR3 amino acids: CASSLRTTGGNEQFF. The CDR3 bases are TGTGCCAGCAGCTTACGAACGACGGGGGGCAATGAGCAGTTCTTC.

The V gene is TRBV27, the J gene TRBJ2-2; tentative D call: TRBD1 (5 bases). The CDR3 runs to 13 residues. Looked up from germline, CDR1 is MNHEY and CDR2 is SMNVEV (reference sequence). V was clipped by 8 bases and J by 8 bases, with 15 bases between them. CDR3 in DNA: TGTGCCAGCGAAAGCTGGACAAGTGGGGAGCTGTTTTTT. Its translation: CASESWTSGELFF.

The J gene is TRBJ2-1, the V gene TRBV28; possibly TRBD2 for D (6 bases). The CDR3 covers 16 residues. CDR1 and CDR2 (germline): MDHEN, SYDVKM. Trimming left V 1 base short and J 9 bases short, with 19 bases between. CDR3: CASSLYSGPAGGEQFF. For the CDR3, the DNA is TGTGCCAGCAGTTTATATTCGGGGCCTGCCGGGGGTGAGCAGTTCTTC.

CDR3 coding DNA: TGCGCCAGCAGCCCGAGGGGAGGGTTCGCGAACACCGGGGAGCTGTTTTTT. Its translation: CASSPRGGFANTGELFF. This rearrangement joins TRBV5-1 to TRBJ2-2; 7 nucleotides align to TRBD2. Germline assignment: CDR1 SGHRS and CDR2 YFSETQ. This CDR3 comprises 17 residues. The V gene end was trimmed by 4 bases and the J gene end by 0 bases; junction bases not matched to a gene: 9.

V and J are TRBV7-8 and TRBJ1-5, with a weak D call TRBD1 (5 bases). V was pared by 4 bases and J by 5 bases, with 18 bases between. This CDR3 has 16 residues. The germline V gene has CDR1 SGHVS and CDR2 FQNEAQ. In DNA, the CDR3 is TGTGCCAGCAGCTCCCCAGGCGGGGCGAGGGATCAGCCCCAGCATTTT. Translation: CASSSPGGARDQPQHF.

The chain joins TRBV15 to TRBJ1-2; a possible D gene is TRBD1 (5 bases). There are 18 residues in the CDR3. The germline CDR1 and CDR2 sequences are LNHNV and YYDKDF (reference sequence). V was pared by 3 bases and J by 0 bases, with 20 bases between. CDR3 sequence: CATSSGKRLSGSNYGYTF. The CDR3 coding sequence is TGTGCCACCAGCAGTGGGAAAAGGTTGTCAGGGTCTAACTATGGCTACACCTTC.

The rearrangement joins TRBV27 to TRBJ2-1; 8 bases are a match to TRBD1. The V segment lost 3 bases and the J segment 8 bases; nucleotides outside the gene matches: 9. Germline V gives CDR1 MNHEY, CDR2 SMNVEV (reference sequence). This CDR3 has 15 residues. CDR3 region: CASSFDTGGRYEQFF. CDR3 in DNA: TGTGCCAGCAGTTTTGACACAGGGGGAAGATATGAGCAGTTCTTC.

The genes are TRBV2 and TRBJ2-7; weak D call: TRBD1 (5 bases). Trimming pared 3 bases from V and 5 bases from J, leaving 8 bases between. Germline V gene sequence: CDR1 SNHLY, CDR2 FYNNEI. This CDR3 region has 12 residues. DNA for the CDR3: TGTGCCAGCAGTGACAGGGTCCACGAGCAGTACTTC. Translation: CASSDRVHEQYF.

J is TRBJ1-4 and V is TRBV19, with 7 positions matching TRBD1. The junction had 11 bases not matched to a gene; V was cut back by 3 bases and J by 4 bases. The CDR3 sequence is 17 residues long. Germline V lookup: CDR1 LNHDA, CDR2 SQIVND (reference sequence). The CDR3: CASSMNSGTALNEKLFF. The CDR3 DNA is TGTGCCAGTAGTATGAATTCGGGGACAGCCCTTAATGAAAAACTGTTTTTT.

This clone was found once. The chain has TRBV5-1 and TRBJ1-1, with a tentative D call TRBD1 (6 bases). CDR3 length equals 13 residues. The germline V gene encodes CDR1 SGHRS and CDR2 YFSETQ. V shed 3 bases and J shed 6 bases, with 12 bases lying between them. This chain's CDR3 is CASSSTGSPEAFF. DNA of the CDR3: TGCGCCAGCAGCTCTACAGGGAGCCCTGAAGCTTTCTTT.

The sample holds one count of this clone. The rearrangement links TRBV4-1 to TRBJ1-2; 11 nucleotides align to TRBD1. V gave up 4 bases and J gave up 8 bases; unmatched junction bases: 6. The germline V gene encodes CDR1 MGHRA and CDR2 YSYEKL. There are 14 residues in the CDR3. The CDR3 DNA sequence: TGCGCCAGCAGCCCCGGACAGGGGGCGCGAGGCTACACCTTC. Amino acid sequence: CASSPGQGARGYTF.

The chain couples TRBV5-1 to TRBJ2-1, with 7 bases identical to TRBD2. Germline CDR1 is SGHRS and CDR2 is YFSETQ. CDR3 length equals 16 residues. V was pared by 5 bases and J by 5 bases, with 13 bases of the junction left unmatched. CDR3 sequence: CASRVRAGAKDNEQFF. Here the CDR3 DNA reads TGCGCCAGCAGGGTCAGGGCGGGAGCGAAGGACAATGAGCAGTTCTTC.

The CDR3: CASSGTPGDTQYF. CDR3 nucleotide sequence: TGTGCCAGCTCCGGGACTCCGGGAGATACGCAGTATTTT. This chain connects TRBV7-2 to TRBJ2-3, with D perhaps matching TRBD2 (6 bases). Trimming shortened V by 8 bases and J by 5 bases, and 14 bases separated the two germline ends. CDR3 length: 13 amino acids. Germline-derived CDR1 and CDR2 are SGHTA and FQGNSA.

This sequence joins TRBV7-9 and TRBJ2-3; 8 bases match TRBD2. V gave up 6 bases and J gave up 2 bases; unmatched junction bases: 13. This CDR3 contains 17 residues. The germline V gene has CDR1 SEHNR and CDR2 FQNEAQ (reference sequence). Here the CDR3 DNA reads TGTGCCAGCAGTCCTCTTCGGAGAGCGGGAGTCACAGATACGCAGTATTTT. It encodes CASSPLRRAGVTDTQYF.

This sequence joins TRBV10-3 and TRBJ1-3, with 8 nucleotides matching TRBD1. Looked up from germline, CDR1 is ENHRY and CDR2 is SYGVKD. Trimming took 0 bases from V and 0 from J; bases not matched to a gene: 4. This CDR3 region has 17 residues. In DNA, the CDR3 is TGTGCCATCAGTGAGTCGCGACAGGGGATCTCTGGAAACACCATATATTTT. Protein sequence: CAISESRQGISGNTIYF.

The CDR3 is CASRGTSGGGTDTQYF. The CDR3 nucleotides are TGTGCCAGCAGGGGGACTAGCGGGGGGGGCACAGATACGCAGTATTTT. The rearrangement links TRBV2 to TRBJ2-3; 16 bases map to TRBD2. This CDR3 is built from 16 residues. The V and J ends lost 6 bases and 1 base, in that order; junction bases with no gene match: 1. In germline, CDR1 is SNHLY, CDR2 FYNNEI.

V and J are TRBV20-1 and TRBJ2-5; tentative D call: TRBD1 (5 bases). Trimming removed 7 bases from V and 3 bases from J, with 9 bases in between. The CDR3 runs to 11 residues. Germline-derived CDR1 and CDR2 are DFQATT and SNEGSKA (reference sequence). The DNA for the CDR3 is TGCAGTGGGGAAGGGGAAGAGACCCAGTACTTC. Translation: CSGEGEETQYF.